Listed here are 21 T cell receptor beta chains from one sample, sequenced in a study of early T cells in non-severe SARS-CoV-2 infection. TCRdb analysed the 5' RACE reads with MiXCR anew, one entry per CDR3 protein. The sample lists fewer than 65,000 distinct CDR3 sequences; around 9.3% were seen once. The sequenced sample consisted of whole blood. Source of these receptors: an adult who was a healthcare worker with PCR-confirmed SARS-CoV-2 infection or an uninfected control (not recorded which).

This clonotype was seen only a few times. The CDR3, as DNA: TGTGCCAGCAGCTATGGGGCCACAGATACGCAGTATTTT. As protein: CASSYGATDTQYF. The chain combines TRBV7-9 with TRBJ2-3; perhaps TRBD1 as D (5 bases). This CDR3 is built from 13 residues. Trimming left V 4 bases short and J 2 bases short, with 7 bases between. The germline CDR1 and CDR2 sequences are SEHNR and FQNEAQ (reference sequence).

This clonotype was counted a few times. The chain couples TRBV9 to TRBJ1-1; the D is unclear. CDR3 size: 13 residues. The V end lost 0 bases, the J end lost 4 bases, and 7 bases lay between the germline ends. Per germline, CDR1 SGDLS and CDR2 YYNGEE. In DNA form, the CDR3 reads TGTGCCAGCAGCGTAGGTCTCAGCACTGAAGCTTTCTTT. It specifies CASSVGLSTEAFF.

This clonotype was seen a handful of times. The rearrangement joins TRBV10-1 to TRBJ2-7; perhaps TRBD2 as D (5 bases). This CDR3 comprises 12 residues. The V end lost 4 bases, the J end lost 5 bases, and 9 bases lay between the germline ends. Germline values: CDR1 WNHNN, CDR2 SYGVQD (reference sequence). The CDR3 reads CASSARVHEQYF. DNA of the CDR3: TGCGCCAGCAGTGCGAGGGTCCACGAGCAGTACTTC.

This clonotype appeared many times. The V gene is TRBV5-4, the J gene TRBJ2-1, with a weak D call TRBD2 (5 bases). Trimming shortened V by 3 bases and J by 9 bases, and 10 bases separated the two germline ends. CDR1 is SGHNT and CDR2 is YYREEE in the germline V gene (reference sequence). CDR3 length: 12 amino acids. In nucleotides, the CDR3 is TGTGCCAGCAGCTCTCGGACTCGTGAGCAGTTCTTC. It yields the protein CASSSRTREQFF.

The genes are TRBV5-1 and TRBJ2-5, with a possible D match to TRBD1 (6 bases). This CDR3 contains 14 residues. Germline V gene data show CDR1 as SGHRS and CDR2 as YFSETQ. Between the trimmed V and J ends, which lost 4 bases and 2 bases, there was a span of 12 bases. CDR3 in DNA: TGCGCCAGCAGCCCCCAAGGACAGCAAGAGACCCAGTACTTC. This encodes CASSPQGQQETQYF. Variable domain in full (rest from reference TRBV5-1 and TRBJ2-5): KAGVTQTPRYLIKTRGQQVTLSCSPISGHRSVSWYQQTPGQGLQFLFEYFSETQRNKGNFPGRFSGRQFSNSRSEMNVSTLELGDSALYLCASSPQGQQETQYFGPGTRLLVL.

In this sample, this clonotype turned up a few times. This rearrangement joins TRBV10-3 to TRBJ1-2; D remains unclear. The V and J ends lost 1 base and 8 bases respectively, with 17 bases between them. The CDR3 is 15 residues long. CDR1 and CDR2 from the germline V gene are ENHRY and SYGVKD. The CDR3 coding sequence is TGTGCCATCAGTGAGTACGAGTCGGCGGCGCGAGGCTACACCTTC. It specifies CAISEYESAARGYTF.

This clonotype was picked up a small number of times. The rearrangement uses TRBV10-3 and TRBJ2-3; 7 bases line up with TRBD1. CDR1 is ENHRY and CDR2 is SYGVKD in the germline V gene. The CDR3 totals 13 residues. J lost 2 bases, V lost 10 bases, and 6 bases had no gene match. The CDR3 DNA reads TGTGCCAGCACCGGGACAGACACAGATACGCAGTATTTT. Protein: CASTGTDTDTQYF.

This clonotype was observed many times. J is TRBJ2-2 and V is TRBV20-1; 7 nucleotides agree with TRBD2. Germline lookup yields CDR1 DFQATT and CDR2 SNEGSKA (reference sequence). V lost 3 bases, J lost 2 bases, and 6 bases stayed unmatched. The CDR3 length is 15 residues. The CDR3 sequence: CSASGTNLNTGELFF. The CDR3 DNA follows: TGCAGTGCTAGTGGGACTAACTTAAACACCGGGGAGCTGTTTTTT.

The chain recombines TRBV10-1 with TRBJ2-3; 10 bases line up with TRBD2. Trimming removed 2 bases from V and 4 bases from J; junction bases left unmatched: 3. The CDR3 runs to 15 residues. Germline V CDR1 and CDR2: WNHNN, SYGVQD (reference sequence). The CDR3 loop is CASSEQSGGADTQYF. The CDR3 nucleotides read TGCGCCAGCAGTGAGCAAAGCGGGGGGGCAGATACGCAGTATTTT.

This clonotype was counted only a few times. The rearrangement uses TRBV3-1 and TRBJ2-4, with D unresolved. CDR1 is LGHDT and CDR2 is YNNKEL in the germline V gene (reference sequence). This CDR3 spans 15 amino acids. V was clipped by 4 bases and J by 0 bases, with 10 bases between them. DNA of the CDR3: TGTGCCAGCAGCCCCTCAGAGCTAGCCAAAAACATTCAGTACTTC. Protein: CASSPSELAKNIQYF.

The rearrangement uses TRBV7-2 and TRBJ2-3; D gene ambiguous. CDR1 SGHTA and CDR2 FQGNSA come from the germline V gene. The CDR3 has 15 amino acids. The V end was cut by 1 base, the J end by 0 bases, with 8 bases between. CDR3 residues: CASSLGATSTDTQYF. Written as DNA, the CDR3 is TGTGCCAGCAGCTTAGGGGCAACTAGCACAGATACGCAGTATTTT.

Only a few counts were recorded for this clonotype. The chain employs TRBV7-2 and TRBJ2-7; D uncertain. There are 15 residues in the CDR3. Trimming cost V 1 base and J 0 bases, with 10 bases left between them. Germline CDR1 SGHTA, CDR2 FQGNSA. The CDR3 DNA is TGTGCCAGCAGCTTAGTCAACGGCGACTCCTACGAGCAGTACTTC. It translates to CASSLVNGDSYEQYF.

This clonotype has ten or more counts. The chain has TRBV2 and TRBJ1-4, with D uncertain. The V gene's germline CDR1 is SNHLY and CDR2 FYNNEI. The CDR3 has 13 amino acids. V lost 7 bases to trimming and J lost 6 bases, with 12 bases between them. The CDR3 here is CASKAAVDEKLFF. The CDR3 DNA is TGTGCCAGCAAGGCCGCGGTTGATGAAAAACTGTTTTTT. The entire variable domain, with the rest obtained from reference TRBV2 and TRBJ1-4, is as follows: EPEVTQTPSHQVTQMGQEVILRCVPISNHLYFYWYRQILGQKVEFLVSFYNNEISEKSEIFDDQFSVERPDGSNFTLKIRSTKLEDSAMYFCASKAAVDEKLFFGSGTQLSVL.

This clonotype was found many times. In nucleotides, the CDR3 is TGCAGCGTTCAAGCAGGGTTTGGCCAGCCCCAGCATTTT. Protein: CSVQAGFGQPQHF. V gene TRBV29-1 combines with J gene TRBJ1-5; tentatively, D is TRBD1 (5 bases). V dropped 5 bases and J dropped 7 bases, with 15 bases sitting between them. CDR3 length: 13 residues. CDR1 SQVTM and CDR2 ANQGSEA come from the germline V gene.

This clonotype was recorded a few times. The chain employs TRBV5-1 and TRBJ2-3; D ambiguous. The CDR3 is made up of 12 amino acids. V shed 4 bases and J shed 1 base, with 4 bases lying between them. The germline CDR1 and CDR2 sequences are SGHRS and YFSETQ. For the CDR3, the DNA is TGCGCCAGCAGCACCGGCACAGATACGCAGTATTTT. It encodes CASSTGTDTQYF.

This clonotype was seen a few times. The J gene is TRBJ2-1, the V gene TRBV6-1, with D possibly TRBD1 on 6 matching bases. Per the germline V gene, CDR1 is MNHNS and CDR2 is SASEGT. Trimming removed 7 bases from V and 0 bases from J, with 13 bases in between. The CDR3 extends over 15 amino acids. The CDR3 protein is CASTLGHFSYNEQFF. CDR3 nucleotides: TGTGCCAGCACCTTGGGACACTTCTCCTACAATGAGCAGTTCTTC.

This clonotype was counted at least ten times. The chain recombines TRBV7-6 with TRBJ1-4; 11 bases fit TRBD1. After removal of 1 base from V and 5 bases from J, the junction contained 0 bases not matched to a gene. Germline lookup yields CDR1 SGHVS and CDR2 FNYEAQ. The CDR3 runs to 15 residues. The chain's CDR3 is CASSLGTGGNEKLFF. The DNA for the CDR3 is TGTGCCAGCAGCTTAGGGACAGGGGGCAATGAAAAACTGTTTTTT.

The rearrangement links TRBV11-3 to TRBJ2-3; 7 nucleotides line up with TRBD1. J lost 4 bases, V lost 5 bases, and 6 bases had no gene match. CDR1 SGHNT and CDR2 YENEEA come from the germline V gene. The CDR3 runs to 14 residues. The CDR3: CASSPTGPADTQYF. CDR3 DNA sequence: TGTGCCAGCAGCCCGACAGGGCCGGCAGATACGCAGTATTTT.

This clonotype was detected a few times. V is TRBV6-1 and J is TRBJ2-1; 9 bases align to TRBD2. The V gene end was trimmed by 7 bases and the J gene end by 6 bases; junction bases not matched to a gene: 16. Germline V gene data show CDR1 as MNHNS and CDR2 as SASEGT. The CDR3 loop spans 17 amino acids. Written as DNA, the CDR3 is TGTGCCAGCACCCGAGGGCGGGGGGGTGTGATCGCCAATGAGCAGTTCTTC. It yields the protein CASTRGRGGVIANEQFF.

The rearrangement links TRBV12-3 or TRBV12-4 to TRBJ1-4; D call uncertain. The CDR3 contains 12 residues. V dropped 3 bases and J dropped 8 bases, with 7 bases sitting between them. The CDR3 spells CASSFGSEKLFF. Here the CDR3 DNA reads TGTGCCAGCAGTTTCGGCTCCGAAAAACTGTTTTTT.

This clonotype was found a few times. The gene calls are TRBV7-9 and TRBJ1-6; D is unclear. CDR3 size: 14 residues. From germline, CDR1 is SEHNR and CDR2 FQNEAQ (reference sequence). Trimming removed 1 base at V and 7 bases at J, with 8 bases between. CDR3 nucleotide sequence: TGTGCCAGCAGCTTAGGCAGCTGGAATTCACCCCTCCACTTT. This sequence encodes CASSLGSWNSPLHF.